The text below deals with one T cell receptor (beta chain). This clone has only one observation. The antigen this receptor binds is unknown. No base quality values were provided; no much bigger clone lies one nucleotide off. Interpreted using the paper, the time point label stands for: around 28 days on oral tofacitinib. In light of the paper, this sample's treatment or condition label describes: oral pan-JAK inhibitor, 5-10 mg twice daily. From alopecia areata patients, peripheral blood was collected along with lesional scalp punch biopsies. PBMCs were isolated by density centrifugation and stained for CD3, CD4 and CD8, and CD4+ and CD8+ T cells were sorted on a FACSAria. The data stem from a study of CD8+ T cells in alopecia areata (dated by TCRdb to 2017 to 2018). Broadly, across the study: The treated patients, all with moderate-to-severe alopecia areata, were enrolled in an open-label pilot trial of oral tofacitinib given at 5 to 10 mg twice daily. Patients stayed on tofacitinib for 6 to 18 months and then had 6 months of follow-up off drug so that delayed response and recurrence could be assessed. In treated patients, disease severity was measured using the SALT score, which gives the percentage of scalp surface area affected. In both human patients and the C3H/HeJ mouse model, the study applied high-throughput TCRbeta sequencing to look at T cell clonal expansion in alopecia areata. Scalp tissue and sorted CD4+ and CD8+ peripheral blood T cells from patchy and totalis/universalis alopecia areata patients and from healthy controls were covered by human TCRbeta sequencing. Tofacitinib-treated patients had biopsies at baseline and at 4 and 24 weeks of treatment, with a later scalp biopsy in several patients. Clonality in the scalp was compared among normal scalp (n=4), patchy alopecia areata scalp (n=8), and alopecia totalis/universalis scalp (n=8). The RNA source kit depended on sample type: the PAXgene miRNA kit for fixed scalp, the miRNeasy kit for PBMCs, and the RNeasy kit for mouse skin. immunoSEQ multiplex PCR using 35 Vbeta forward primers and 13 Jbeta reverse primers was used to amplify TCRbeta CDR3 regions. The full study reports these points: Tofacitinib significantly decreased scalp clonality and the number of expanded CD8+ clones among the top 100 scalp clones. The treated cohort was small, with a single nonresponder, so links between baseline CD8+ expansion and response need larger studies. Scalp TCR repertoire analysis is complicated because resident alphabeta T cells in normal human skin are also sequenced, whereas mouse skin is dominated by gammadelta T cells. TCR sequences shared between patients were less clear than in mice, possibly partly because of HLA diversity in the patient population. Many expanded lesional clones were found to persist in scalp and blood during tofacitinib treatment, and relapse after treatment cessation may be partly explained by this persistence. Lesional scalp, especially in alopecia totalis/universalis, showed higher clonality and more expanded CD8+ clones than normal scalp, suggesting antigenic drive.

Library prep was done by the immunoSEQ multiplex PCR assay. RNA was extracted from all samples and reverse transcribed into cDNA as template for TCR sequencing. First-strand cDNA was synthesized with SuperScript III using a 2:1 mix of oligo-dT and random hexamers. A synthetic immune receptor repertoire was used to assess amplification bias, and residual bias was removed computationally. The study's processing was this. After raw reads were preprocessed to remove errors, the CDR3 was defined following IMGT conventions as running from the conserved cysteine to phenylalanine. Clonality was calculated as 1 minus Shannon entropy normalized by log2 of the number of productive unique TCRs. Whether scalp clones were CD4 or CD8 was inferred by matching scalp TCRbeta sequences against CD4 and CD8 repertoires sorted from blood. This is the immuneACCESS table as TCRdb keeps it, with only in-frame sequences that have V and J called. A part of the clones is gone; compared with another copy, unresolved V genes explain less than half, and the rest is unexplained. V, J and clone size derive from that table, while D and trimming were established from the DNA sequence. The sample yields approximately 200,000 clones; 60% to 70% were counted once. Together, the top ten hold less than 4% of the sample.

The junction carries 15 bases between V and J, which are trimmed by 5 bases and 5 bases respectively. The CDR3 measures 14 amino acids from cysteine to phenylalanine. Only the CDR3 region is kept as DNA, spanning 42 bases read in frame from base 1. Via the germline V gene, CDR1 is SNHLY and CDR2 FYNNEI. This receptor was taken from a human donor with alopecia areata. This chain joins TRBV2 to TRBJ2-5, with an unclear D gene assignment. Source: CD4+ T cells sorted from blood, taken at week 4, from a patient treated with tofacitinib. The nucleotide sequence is TGTGCCAGCAGTTACCAGACACCCGAGGAGACCCAGTACTTC. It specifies CASSYQTPEETQYF.